Listed here are 9 T cell receptor beta chains from one sample, sequenced in a study of T-cell memory formation after mild COVID-19. Using its own MiXCR run on the 5' RACE reads, TCRdb lists one record per CDR3 protein. Among 300,000 to 350,000 distinct CDR3 sequences listed, over 10% were seen once. The sample consisted of PBMCs or a T cell subset sorted from them (not recorded which). The receptors derive from a man between 18 and 35 years old who had mild COVID-19 (a few samples of this study predate the infection). Cell type and time point are not known.

The chain uses TRBV2 and TRBJ2-1; 10 positions match TRBD1. With 3 bases clipped from V and 4 bases from J, the junction kept 3 bases outside the gene matches. There are 15 residues in the CDR3. Germline V lookup: CDR1 SNHLY, CDR2 FYNNEI. The CDR3 is CASSEQGQGYNEQFF. CDR3 in DNA: TGTGCCAGCAGTGAGCAGGGACAGGGGTACAATGAGCAGTTCTTC.

Only a few counts were recorded for this clonotype. V gene TRBV5-1 combines with J gene TRBJ1-1; D unresolved. Trimming shortened V by 4 bases and J by 1 base, and 14 bases separated the two germline ends. CDR1 is SGHRS, CDR2 YFSETQ, per germline. The CDR3 totals 15 residues. The CDR3 DNA reads as TGCGCCAGCAGCCTGCCCCTTTCCGGGAACACTGAAGCTTTCTTT. Translated: CASSLPLSGNTEAFF.

V gene TRBV4-1 combines with J gene TRBJ2-3; 7 bases agree with TRBD2. The CDR3 length is 15 residues. Trimming cost V 1 base and J 5 bases; bases outside gene matches: 6. Per the germline V gene, CDR1 is MGHRA and CDR2 is YSYEKL. CDR3 sequence: CASSQGRGGVDTQYF. The CDR3, as DNA: TGCGCCAGCAGCCAAGGGCGCGGGGGTGTAGATACGCAGTATTTT.

This clonotype was recorded many times. This sequence joins TRBV4-2 and TRBJ2-7, with TRBD2 matching 7 bases. The CDR3 is 14 residues long. Losses at the gene ends were 0 bases for V and 5 bases for J; bases not matched to a gene: 4. Germline-derived CDR1 and CDR2 are LGHNA and YNFKEQ. The CDR3 DNA reads TGTGCCAGCAGCCAAGATCGAACTAGCGACGAGCAGTACTTC. Translating gives CASSQDRTSDEQYF.

This clonotype was seen a handful of times. The V gene is TRBV2, the J gene TRBJ2-2, with D possibly TRBD2 on 5 matching bases. The CDR3 spans 17 residues. CDR1 and CDR2 (germline): SNHLY, FYNNEI. V shed 0 bases and J shed 4 bases, with 15 bases lying between them. CDR3 in DNA: TGTGCCAGCAGTGAAGCCCCGGGGAGACGAGGCACCGGGGAGCTGTTTTTT. It is translated as CASSEAPGRRGTGELFF. Combining the CDR3 with reference TRBV2 and TRBJ2-2 gives the whole variable domain EPEVTQTPSHQVTQMGQEVILRCVPISNHLYFYWYRQILGQKVEFLVSFYNNEISEKSEIFDDQFSVERPDGSNFTLKIRSTKLEDSAMYFCASSEAPGRRGTGELFFGEGSRLTVL.

There are many counts of this clonotype. This CDR3 reads CASSLAATYQETQYF. The CDR3 bases are TGTGCCAGCAGTTTGGCTGCGACGTACCAAGAGACCCAGTACTTC. The chain joins TRBV6-5 to TRBJ2-5, with D unclear. The CDR3 loop spans 15 amino acids. The germline V gene has CDR1 MNHEY and CDR2 SVGAGI. V lost 4 bases and J lost 0, with 12 bases in between.

This clonotype was observed a handful of times. The chain recombines TRBV6-5 with TRBJ1-2, with D perhaps TRBD1 (6 bases). Trimming removed 2 bases at V and 6 bases at J, with 16 bases between. The CDR3 runs to 15 residues. Germline V gives CDR1 MNHEY, CDR2 SVGAGI. CDR3 region: CASSYGFLGAHGYTF. CDR3 bases: TGTGCCAGCAGTTACGGGTTTTTGGGGGCCCATGGCTACACCTTC.

This clonotype has more than one count but fewer than ten. The rearrangement joins TRBV5-1 to TRBJ2-1; TRBD1 matches 9 bases. This CDR3 comprises 15 residues. Looked up from germline, CDR1 is SGHRS and CDR2 is YFSETQ. Unmatched junction bases numbered 8, after V lost 5 bases and J lost 5 bases. In DNA, the CDR3 is TGCGCCAGCAGAGGGGGACAGGGTCTACACAATGAGCAGTTCTTC. Its translation is CASRGGQGLHNEQFF.

This clonotype was recorded a few times. The rearrangement uses TRBV27 and TRBJ2-1, with D tentatively TRBD1 (5 bases). From germline, CDR1 is MNHEY and CDR2 SMNVEV (reference sequence). The CDR3 totals 15 residues. V lost 6 bases and J 5 bases, leaving 17 bases between the germline ends. The CDR3 protein is CASRLPGRENNEQFF. The CDR3 bases are TGTGCCAGCAGGCTGCCTGGCAGGGAAAACAATGAGCAGTTCTTC.